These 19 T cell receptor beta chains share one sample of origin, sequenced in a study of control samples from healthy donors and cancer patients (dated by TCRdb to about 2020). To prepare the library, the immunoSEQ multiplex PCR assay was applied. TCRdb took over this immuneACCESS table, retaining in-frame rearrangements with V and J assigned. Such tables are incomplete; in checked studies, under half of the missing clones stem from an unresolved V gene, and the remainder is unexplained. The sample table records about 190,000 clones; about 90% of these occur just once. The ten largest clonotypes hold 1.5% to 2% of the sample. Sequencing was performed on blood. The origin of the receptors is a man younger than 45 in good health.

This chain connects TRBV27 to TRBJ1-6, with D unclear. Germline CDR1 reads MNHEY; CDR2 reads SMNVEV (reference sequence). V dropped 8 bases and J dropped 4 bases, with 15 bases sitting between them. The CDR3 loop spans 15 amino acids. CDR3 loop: CASAIVVTYNSPLHF. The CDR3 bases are TGTGCCAGCGCTATAGTGGTAACTTATAATTCACCCCTCCACTTT.

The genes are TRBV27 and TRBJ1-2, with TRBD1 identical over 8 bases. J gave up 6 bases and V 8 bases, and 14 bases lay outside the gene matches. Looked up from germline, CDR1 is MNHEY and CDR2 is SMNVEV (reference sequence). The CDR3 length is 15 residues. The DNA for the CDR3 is TGTGCCAGCTTCGGTTTCGGACAGGGAAACAATGGCTACACCTTC. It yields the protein CASFGFGQGNNGYTF.

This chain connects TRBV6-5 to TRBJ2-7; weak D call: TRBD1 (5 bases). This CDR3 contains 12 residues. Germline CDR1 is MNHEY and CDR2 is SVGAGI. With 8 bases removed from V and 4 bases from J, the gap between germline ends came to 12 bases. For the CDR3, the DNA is TGTGCCAGCCGACAGCAACCTTACGAGCAGTACTTC. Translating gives CASRQQPYEQYF.

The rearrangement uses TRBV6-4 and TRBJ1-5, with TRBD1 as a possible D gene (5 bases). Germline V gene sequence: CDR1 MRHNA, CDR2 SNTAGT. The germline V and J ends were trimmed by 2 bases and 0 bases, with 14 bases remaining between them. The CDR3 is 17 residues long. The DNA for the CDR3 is TGTGCCAGCAGTGACGGCAGACAGAGAGGTAGCAATCAGCCCCAGCATTTT. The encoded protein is CASSDGRQRGSNQPQHF.

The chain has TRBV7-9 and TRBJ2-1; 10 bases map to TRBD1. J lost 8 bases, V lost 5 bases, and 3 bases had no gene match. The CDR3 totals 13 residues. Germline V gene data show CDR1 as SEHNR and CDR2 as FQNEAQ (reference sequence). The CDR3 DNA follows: TGTGCCAGCAGCCTTGGGACAGGGGATGAGCAGTTCTTC. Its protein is CASSLGTGDEQFF.

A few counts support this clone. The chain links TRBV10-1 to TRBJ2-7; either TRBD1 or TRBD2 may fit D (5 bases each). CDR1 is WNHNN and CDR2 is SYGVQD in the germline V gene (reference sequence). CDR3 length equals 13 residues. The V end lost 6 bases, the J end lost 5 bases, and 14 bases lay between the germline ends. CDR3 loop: CASRYGTYHEQYF. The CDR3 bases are TGCGCCAGCAGATACGGGACCTATCACGAGCAGTACTTC.

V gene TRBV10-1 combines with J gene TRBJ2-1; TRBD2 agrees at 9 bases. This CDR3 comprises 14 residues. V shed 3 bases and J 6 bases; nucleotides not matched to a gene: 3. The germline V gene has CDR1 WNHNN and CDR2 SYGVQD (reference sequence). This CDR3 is CASSDRGGANEQFF. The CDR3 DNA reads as TGCGCCAGCAGTGATCGCGGGGGGGCCAATGAGCAGTTCTTC.

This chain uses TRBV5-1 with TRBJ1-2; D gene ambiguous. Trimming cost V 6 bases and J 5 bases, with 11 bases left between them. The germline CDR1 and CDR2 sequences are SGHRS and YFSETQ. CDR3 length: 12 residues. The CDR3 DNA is TGCGCCAGCACTGGATTTTTTTATGGCTACACCTTC. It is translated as CASTGFFYGYTF.

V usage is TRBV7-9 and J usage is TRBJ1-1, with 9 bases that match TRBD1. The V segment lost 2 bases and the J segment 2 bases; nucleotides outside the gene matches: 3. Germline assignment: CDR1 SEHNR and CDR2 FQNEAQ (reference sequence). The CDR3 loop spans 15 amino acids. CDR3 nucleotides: TGTGCCAGCAGCTTATTACAGGGGGCTAACACTGAAGCTTTCTTT. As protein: CASSLLQGANTEAFF.

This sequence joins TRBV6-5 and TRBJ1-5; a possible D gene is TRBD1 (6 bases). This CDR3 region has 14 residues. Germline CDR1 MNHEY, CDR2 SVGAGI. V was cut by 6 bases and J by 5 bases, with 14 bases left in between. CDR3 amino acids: CASRTRQADQPQHF. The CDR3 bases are TGTGCCAGCAGAACCCGACAGGCGGATCAGCCCCAGCATTTT.

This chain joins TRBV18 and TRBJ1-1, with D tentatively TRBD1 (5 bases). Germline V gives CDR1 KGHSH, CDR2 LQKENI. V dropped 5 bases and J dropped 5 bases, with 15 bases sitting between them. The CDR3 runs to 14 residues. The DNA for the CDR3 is TGTGCCAGCTCAAGCCAGGGAGATAGGACTGAAGCTTTCTTT. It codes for CASSSQGDRTEAFF.

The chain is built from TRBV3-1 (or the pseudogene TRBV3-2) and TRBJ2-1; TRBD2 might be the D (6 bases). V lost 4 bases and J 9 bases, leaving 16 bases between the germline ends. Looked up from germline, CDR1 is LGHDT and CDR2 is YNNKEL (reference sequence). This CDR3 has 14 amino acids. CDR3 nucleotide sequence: TGTGCCAGCAGCCCCAAAGCCGGGGGAAGTGAGCAGTTCTTC. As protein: CASSPKAGGSEQFF.

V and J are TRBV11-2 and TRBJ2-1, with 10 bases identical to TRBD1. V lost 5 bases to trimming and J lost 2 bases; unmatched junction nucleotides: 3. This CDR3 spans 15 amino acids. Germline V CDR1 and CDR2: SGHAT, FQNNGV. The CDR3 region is CASSLGTGAYNEQFF. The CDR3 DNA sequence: TGTGCCAGCAGCCTAGGGACAGGGGCCTACAATGAGCAGTTCTTC.

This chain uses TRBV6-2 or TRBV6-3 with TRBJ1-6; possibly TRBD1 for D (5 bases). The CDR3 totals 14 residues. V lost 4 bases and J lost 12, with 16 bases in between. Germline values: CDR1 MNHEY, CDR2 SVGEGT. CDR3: CASSWGGRIGPLHF. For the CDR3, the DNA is TGTGCCAGCAGTTGGGGCGGGAGGATTGGACCCCTCCACTTT.

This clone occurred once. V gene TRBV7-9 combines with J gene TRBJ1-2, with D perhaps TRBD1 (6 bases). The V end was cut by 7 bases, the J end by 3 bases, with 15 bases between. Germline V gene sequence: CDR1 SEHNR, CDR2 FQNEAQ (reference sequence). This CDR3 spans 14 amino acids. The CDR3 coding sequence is TGTGCCAGCATCGGGTGGGGGGCTGACTATGGCTACACCTTC. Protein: CASIGWGADYGYTF.

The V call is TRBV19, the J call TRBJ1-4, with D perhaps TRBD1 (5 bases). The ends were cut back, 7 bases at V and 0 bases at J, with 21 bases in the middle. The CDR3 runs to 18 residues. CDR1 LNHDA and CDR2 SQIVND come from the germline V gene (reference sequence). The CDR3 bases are TGTGCCAGTACCACAGGAAGCAGGAAAGTTGCAACTAATGAAAAACTGTTTTTT. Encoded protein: CASTTGSRKVATNEKLFF.

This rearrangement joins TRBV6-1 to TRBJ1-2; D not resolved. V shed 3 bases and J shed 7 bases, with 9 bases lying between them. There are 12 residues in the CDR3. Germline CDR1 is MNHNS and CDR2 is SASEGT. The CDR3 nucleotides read TGTGCCAGCAGTGACGACATAGCTGGCTACACCTTC. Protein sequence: CASSDDIAGYTF.

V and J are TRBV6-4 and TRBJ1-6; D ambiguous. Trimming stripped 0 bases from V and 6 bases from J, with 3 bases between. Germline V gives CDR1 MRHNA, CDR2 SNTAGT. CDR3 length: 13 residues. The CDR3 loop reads CASSDSANSPLHF. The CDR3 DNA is TGTGCCAGCAGTGACTCCGCTAATTCACCCCTCCACTTT.

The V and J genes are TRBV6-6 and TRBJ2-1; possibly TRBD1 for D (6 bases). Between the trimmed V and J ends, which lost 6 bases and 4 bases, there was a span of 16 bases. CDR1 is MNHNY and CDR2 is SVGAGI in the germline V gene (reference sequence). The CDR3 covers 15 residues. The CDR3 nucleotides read TGTGCCAGCAGCCGAACCCGGGACACTTACAATGAGCAGTTCTTC. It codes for CASSRTRDTYNEQFF.